This T cell receptor (beta chain) emerged from a study of T-cell reconstitution after alpha-beta-depleted transplantation in children. This clonotype was recorded at least ten times. What it binds is not known. CDR3 length: 16 residues. Germline-derived CDR1 and CDR2 are DFQATT and SNEGSKA (reference sequence). The junction had 8 bases not matched to a gene; V was cut back by 0 bases and J by 4 bases. Broader study findings: The high TCRbeta diversity at day 60 in some patients came from surviving recipient T cells and thymic progenitors. Newly produced T cells mostly accounted for T-cell counts and diversity one year post-transplant. About two months after transplant, alpha-beta T cells reportedly came from several hundred expanded graft clones.

During its preparation, the TCRbeta library received unique molecular identifiers. Using its own MiXCR run on the PCR reads, TCRdb lists one record per CDR3 protein. The sample has 670,000 or so distinct CDR3 sequences, over 10% seen once. The V call is TRBV20-1, the J call TRBJ2-1, with 8 nucleotides matching TRBD1. This sample comprised PBMCs, obtained before TCRalphabeta/CD19-depleted stem cell transplant. This sequence was found in a girl aged 2 to 10 with congenital amegakaryocytic thrombocytopenia, due to receive a stem cell transplant. CDR3 in amino acids: CSARDPGQGYYNEQFF. The CDR3 DNA is TGCAGTGCTAGAGATCCTGGACAGGGTTATTACAATGAGCAGTTCTTC.